The 11 T cell receptor beta chains below all came from one sample that was sequenced in a study of shared T cell receptors in the human thymus. Method: immunoSEQ multiplex PCR; TCRdb's copy keeps in-frame clones and lacks some. The table shows some 640,000 clones, with approximately 87% occurring only once. These data also formed part of another study, on human thymus T cells.

Source material: thymocytes. Every receptor here comes from a boy in the first two years of life with a congenital heart defect.

This clone is a singleton in its sample. The chain is built from TRBV4-1 and TRBJ2-1; the match to TRBD2 covers 8 bases. The CDR3 is 18 amino acids. Trimming at V came to 1 base and at J to 2 bases, leaving 10 bases not matched to a gene. From germline, CDR1 is MGHRA and CDR2 YSYEKL. In DNA form, the CDR3 reads TGCGCCAGCAGCCAAGCTGCCGCCGGGACTAGGGCCTACAATGAGCAGTTCTTC. This translates into CASSQAAAGTRAYNEQFF.

Concerning this clone: Its ends do not fully match the called genes, so a read error is possible. The genes are TRBV7-2 and TRBJ1-2, with TRBD1 as a possible D gene (6 bases). Germline values: CDR1 SGHTA, CDR2 FQGNSA. The CDR3 spans 15 residues. The CDR3 loop reads CASSLERGTNYGYTF. The DNA for the CDR3 is TGTGCCAGCAGCTTAGAAAGGGGGACGAACTATGGCTACACTTTC. The entire variable domain, with the rest obtained from reference TRBV7-2 and TRBJ1-2, is as follows: GAGVSQSPSNKVTEKGKDVELRCDPISGHTALYWYRQSLGQGLEFLIYFQGNSAPDKSGLPSDRFSAERTGGSVSTLTIQRTQQEDSAVYLCASSLERGTNYGYTFGSGTRLTVV.

The V gene is TRBV5-1, the J gene TRBJ2-1; possibly TRBD2 for D (7 bases). Germline loops: CDR1 SGHRS, CDR2 YFSETQ. Trimming took off 2 bases at V and 4 bases at J, with 22 bases between the two ends. This CDR3 contains 18 residues. CDR3 protein: CASSFSPGRGGAYNEQFF. DNA of the CDR3: TGCGCCAGCAGCTTCTCTCCTGGGAGGGGGGGGGCATACAATGAGCAGTTCTTC.

CDR3 nucleotide sequence: TGCGCCAGCAGCTCGGGGACTAGCTTGGGCTACGAGCAGTACTTC. It codes for CASSSGTSLGYEQYF. V gene TRBV5-1 combines with J gene TRBJ2-7; 9 bases align to TRBD2. The germline CDR1 and CDR2 sequences are SGHRS and YFSETQ. CDR3 length: 15 amino acids. V trimming: 3 bases; J trimming: 3 bases; junction bases outside the gene matches: 7.

The V gene is TRBV11-3, the J gene TRBJ2-1; no reliable D call. CDR1 is SGHNT, CDR2 YENEEA, per germline. The CDR3 has 15 residues. Trimming took 4 bases from V and 5 from J, leaving 15 bases between them. Written as DNA, the CDR3 is TGTGCCAGCAGCTCTCGGCTAGTCCCTCACAATGAGCAGTTCTTC. Protein product: CASSSRLVPHNEQFF.

The chain recombines TRBV28 with TRBJ1-1; 9 bases fit TRBD1. Per the germline V gene, CDR1 is MDHEN and CDR2 is SYDVKM. Trimming cost V 3 bases and J 1 base; bases outside gene matches: 21. The CDR3 extends over 21 amino acids. As DNA, the CDR3 is TGTGCCAGCAGTTTCCCACCCACTTCCGCTCCGACAGGGGGGGGGAACACTGAAGCTTTCTTT. Its protein is CASSFPPTSAPTGGGNTEAFF.

This clone was counted a single time. The chain links TRBV28 to TRBJ2-7, with D possibly being TRBD1 (5 bases). CDR3 length: 17 amino acids. V lost 6 bases and J lost 0, with 21 bases in between. Germline V gene lookup returns CDR1 MDHEN and CDR2 SYDVKM. As DNA, the CDR3 is TGTGCCAGCAGCCCTCCACCTTGGACACCGAGCTCCTACGAGCAGTACTTC. It encodes CASSPPPWTPSSYEQYF. The full variable domain, its missing parts supplied by reference TRBV28 and TRBJ2-7, is DVKVTQSSRYLVKRTGEKVFLECVQDMDHENMFWYRQDPGLGLRLIYFSYDVKMKEKGDIPEGYSVSREKKERFSLILESASTNQTSMYLCASSPPPWTPSSYEQYFGPGTRLTVT.

This clone was detected only once. The chain has TRBV6-5 and TRBJ2-7; a possible D gene is TRBD1 (5 bases). The CDR3 is 14 amino acids. Germline V gene data show CDR1 as MNHEY and CDR2 as SVGAGI. Trimming removed 8 bases from V and 2 bases from J, with 16 bases in between. The CDR3 DNA reads TGTGCCAGCCGGTCCAGGGTAACCCCCTACGAGCAGTACTTC. Translated: CASRSRVTPYEQYF.

This clone has just a few counts. The CDR3, as DNA: TGTGCCAGCAGGGGAGGGGGGTTAGGTATAATTAATTCACCCCTCCACTTT. This sequence encodes CASRGGGLGIINSPLHF. V is TRBV6-4 and J is TRBJ1-6; maybe TRBD1 (6 bases). The V and J ends lost 6 bases and 6 bases respectively, with 21 bases between them. CDR1 MRHNA and CDR2 SNTAGT come from the germline V gene. This CDR3 has 17 residues.

The genes are TRBV10-1 and TRBJ2-7; D may be TRBD2 (6 bases). The CDR3 consists of 15 residues. Germline V gives CDR1 WNHNN, CDR2 SYGVQD (reference sequence). Trimming shortened V by 5 bases and J by 1 base, and 15 bases separated the two germline ends. CDR3 nucleotide sequence: TGCGCCAGCAGTCCGGGACTGGAGACGTCCTACGAGCAGTACTTC. Its translation is CASSPGLETSYEQYF.

V gene TRBV10-2 combines with J gene TRBJ1-2; D ambiguous. V dropped 4 bases and J dropped 1 base, with 16 bases sitting between them. CDR1 and CDR2 (germline): WSHSY, SAAADI. This CDR3 spans 16 amino acids. The CDR3 spells CASSVLLQELNYGYTF. CDR3 sequence (DNA): TGCGCCAGCAGTGTCCTTCTCCAAGAACTTAACTATGGCTACACCTTC.